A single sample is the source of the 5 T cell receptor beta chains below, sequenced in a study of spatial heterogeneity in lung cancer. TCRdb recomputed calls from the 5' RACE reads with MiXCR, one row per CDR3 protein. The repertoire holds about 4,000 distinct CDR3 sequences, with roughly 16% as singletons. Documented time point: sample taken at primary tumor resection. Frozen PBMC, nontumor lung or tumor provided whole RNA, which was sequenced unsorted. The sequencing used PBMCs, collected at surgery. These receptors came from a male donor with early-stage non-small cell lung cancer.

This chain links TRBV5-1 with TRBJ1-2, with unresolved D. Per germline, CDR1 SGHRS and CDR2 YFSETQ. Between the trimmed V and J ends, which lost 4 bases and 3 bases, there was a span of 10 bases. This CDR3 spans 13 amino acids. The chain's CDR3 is CASSVDNYYGYTF. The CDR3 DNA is TGCGCCAGCAGCGTCGACAACTACTATGGCTACACCTTC.

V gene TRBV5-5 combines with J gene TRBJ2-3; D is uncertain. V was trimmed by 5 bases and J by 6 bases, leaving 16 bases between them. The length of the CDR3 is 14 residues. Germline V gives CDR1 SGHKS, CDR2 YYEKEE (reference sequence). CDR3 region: CASSSVATSDTQYF. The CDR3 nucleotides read TGTGCCAGCAGTTCGGTCGCAACGTCCGATACGCAGTATTTT.

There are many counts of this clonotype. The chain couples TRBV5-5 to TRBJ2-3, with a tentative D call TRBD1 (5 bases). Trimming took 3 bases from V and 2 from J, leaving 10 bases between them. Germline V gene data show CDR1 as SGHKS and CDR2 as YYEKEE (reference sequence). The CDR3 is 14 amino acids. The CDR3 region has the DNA TGTGCCAGCAGCTACGACAGCCCCACAGATACGCAGTATTTT. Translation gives CASSYDSPTDTQYF.

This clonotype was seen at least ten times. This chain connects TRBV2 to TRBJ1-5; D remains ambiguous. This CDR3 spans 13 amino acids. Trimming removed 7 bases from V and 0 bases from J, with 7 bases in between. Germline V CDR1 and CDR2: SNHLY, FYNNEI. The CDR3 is CASIAYSNQPQHF. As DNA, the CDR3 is TGTGCCAGCATTGCGTATAGCAATCAGCCCCAGCATTTT.

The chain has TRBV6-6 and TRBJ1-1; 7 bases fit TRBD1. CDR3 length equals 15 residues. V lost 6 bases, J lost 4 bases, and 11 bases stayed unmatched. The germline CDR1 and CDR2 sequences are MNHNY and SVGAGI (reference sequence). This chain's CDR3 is CASSQAGGASTEAFF. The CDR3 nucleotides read TGTGCCAGCAGCCAGGCAGGGGGGGCCAGCACTGAAGCTTTCTTT.